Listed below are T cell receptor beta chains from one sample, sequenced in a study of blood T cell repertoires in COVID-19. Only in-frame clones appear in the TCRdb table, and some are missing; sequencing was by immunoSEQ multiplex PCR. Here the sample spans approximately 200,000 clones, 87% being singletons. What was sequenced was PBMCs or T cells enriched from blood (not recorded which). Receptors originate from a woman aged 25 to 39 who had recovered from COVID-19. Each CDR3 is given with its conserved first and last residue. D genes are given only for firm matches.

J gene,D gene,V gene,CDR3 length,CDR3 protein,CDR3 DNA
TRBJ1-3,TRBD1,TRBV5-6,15,CASSVGQGNPVTIYF,TGTGCCAGCAGCGTGGGACAGGGGAACCCCGTCACCATATATTTT
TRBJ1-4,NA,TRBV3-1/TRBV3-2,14,CASSQGQGQEKLFF,TGTGCCAGCAGCCAAGGGCAGGGTCAGGAAAAACTGTTTTTT
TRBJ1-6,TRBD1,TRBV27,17,CASRRTGAFSYNSPLHF,TGTGCCAGCAGACGGACAGGGGCCTTCTCCTATAATTCACCCCTCCACTTT
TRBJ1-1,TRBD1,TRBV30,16,CAWSPIRQGARIEAFF,TGTGCCTGGAGTCCGATAAGACAGGGGGCCAGGATTGAAGCTTTCTTT
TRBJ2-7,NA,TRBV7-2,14,CASSLAWQSYEQYF,TGTGCCAGCAGCTTAGCGTGGCAGTCCTACGAGCAGTACTTC
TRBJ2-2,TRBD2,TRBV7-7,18,CASSPRGLAGVNTGELFF,TGTGCCAGCAGCCCTAGAGGACTAGCGGGAGTCAACACCGGGGAGCTGTTTTTT
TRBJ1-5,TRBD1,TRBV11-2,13,CASSRTGNQPQHF,TGTGCCAGCAGCAGGACAGGGAATCAGCCCCAGCATTTT
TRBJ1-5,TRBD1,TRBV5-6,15,CASSLGTGGDQPQHF,TGTGCCAGCAGCTTGGGTACAGGGGGTGATCAGCCCCAGCATTTT
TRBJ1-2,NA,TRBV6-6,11,CASTGKYGYTF,TGTGCCAGCACAGGGAAGTATGGCTACACCTTC
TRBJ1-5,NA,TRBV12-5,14,CASGPTGKGQPQHF,TGTGCTAGTGGCCCTACAGGGAAGGGCCAGCCCCAGCATTTT
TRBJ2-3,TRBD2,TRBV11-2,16,CASSLRRGGRTDTQYF,TGTGCCAGCAGCTTGAGGCGGGGGGGCCGAACAGATACGCAGTATTTT
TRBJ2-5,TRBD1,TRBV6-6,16,CASSYPGQGGQETQYF,TGTGCCAGCAGTTACCCCGGACAGGGCGGCCAAGAGACCCAGTACTTC
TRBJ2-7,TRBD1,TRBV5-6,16,CASSYKTGTGPHEQYF,TGTGCCAGCAGCTATAAAACCGGGACAGGGCCGCACGAGCAGTACTTC
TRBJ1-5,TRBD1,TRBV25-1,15,CASSGQGLSNQPQHF,TGTGCCAGCAGTGGACAGGGTCTTAGCAATCAGCCCCAGCATTTT
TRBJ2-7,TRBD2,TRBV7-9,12,CAAGGPIGEQYF,TGTGCAGCGGGGGGGCCGATAGGGGAGCAGTACTTC
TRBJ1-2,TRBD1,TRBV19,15,CASSTGRDRDYGYTF,TGTGCCAGTAGTACAGGAAGGGACAGAGACTATGGCTACACCTTC
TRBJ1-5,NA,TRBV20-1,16,CSASFGGADSNQPQHF,TGCAGTGCTAGTTTCGGGGGAGCTGATAGCAATCAGCCCCAGCATTTT